The 3 T cell receptor beta chains reported below all come from one sample, sequenced in a study of blood T cell repertoires in COVID-19. Measured with immunoSEQ multiplex PCR; TCRdb has only the in-frame clones, and not every one. The sample shows 130,000 or so clones, 60% to 80% of them seen only once. What was sequenced was peripheral blood. The receptors originated from a woman in her 70s with acute or convalescent COVID-19.

This clone was picked up a small number of times. The J gene is TRBJ2-2, the V gene TRBV7-6, with D maybe TRBD1 (5 bases). CDR1 is SGHVS and CDR2 is FNYEAQ in the germline V gene. V gave up 1 base and J gave up 2 bases, with 17 bases separating them. The CDR3 runs to 18 residues. DNA of the CDR3: TGTGCCAGCAGCTTAGAGGCAGCAGGGTCCCTAAACACCGGGGAGCTGTTTTTT. It yields the protein CASSLEAAGSLNTGELFF.

This clone was found a few times. The chain is built from TRBV5-5 and TRBJ1-6, with a tentative D call TRBD1 (5 bases). Trimming removed 2 bases at V and 6 bases at J, with 12 bases between. The CDR3 length is 15 residues. From germline, CDR1 is SGHKS and CDR2 YYEKEE (reference sequence). CDR3 in amino acids: CASSFSDSPNSPLHF. As DNA, the CDR3 is TGTGCCAGCAGCTTCAGCGACAGTCCTAATTCACCCCTCCACTTT. Variable domain in full (rest from reference TRBV5-5 and TRBJ1-6): DAGVTQSPTHLIKTRGQQVTLRCSPISGHKSVSWYQQVLGQGPQFIFQYYEKEERGRGNFPDRFSARQFPNYSSELNVNALLLGDSALYLCASSFSDSPNSPLHFGNGTRLTVT.

V gene TRBV19 combines with J gene TRBJ2-2; 10 bases are shared with TRBD1. Germline CDR1 is LNHDA and CDR2 is SQIVND (reference sequence). This CDR3 is built from 18 residues. Trimming removed 3 bases from V and 0 bases from J; junction bases left unmatched: 7. The CDR3 region has the DNA TGTGCCAGTAGTATCTTCGGTGGACAGGGGGCGAACACCGGGGAGCTGTTTTTT. It specifies CASSIFGGQGANTGELFF.